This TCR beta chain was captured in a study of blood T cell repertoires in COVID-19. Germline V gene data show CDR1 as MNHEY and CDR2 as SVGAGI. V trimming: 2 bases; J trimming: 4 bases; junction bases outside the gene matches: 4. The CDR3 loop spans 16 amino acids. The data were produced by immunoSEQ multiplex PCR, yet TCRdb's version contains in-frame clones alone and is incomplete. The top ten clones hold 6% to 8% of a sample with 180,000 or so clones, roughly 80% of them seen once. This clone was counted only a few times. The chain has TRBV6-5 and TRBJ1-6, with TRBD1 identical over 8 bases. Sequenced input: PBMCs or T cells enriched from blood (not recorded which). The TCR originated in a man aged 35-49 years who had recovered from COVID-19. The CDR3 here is CASSYIGQGYNSPLHF. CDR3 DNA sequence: TGTGCCAGCAGTTACATAGGACAGGGTTATAATTCACCCCTCCACTTT.